This TCR beta chain originates from a study of blood T cell repertoires in COVID-19. The data were produced by immunoSEQ multiplex PCR, yet TCRdb's version contains in-frame clones alone and is incomplete. Among some 270,000 clones listed, 89% were seen once. CDR1 is LGHDT and CDR2 is YNNKEL in the germline V gene (reference sequence). J gave up 4 bases and V 0 bases, and 5 bases lay outside the gene matches. The length of the CDR3 is 16 residues. This clone came up a few times. This sequence originates from a man in his forties or fifties with acute or convalescent COVID-19. The sample taken for sequencing was peripheral blood. V and J are TRBV3-1 (or the pseudogene TRBV3-2) and TRBJ2-5; 10 bases agree with TRBD2. CDR3 sequence (DNA): TGTGCCAGCAGCCAAGAAAAGCGGGGGGGCGGAGAGACCCAGTACTTC. Protein product: CASSQEKRGGGETQYF.